This T cell receptor (beta chain) appears in the sequencing data of a study of blood T cell repertoires in COVID-19. Overall study: Samples taken during acute and convalescent COVID-19 were collected in the United States, Italy and Spain. PBMCs, B-cell-depleted T cells, or T cells provided the cDNA or gDNA that made up the material.

As originally analysed: The authors estimated nucleated cell counts from reference gene primer amplification. Profiling relied on immunoSEQ multiplex PCR, and the TCRdb table lists in-frame clones only, not all of them. Clone size and the V and J calls come from that table; the DNA yielded D and trimming. The sample shows about 64,000 clones, about 76% of them seen only once. Germline V gene lookup returns CDR1 SNHLY and CDR2 FYNNEI. The CDR3 spans 15 residues. J was trimmed by 6 bases and V by 3 bases; bases with no gene match: 5. This clone appeared a single time. The source is a human donor in a cohort sampled during active COVID-19. The chain combines TRBV2 with TRBJ2-3, with 11 bases fitting TRBD1. Source material: peripheral blood. The CDR3 nucleotides are TGTGCCAGCAGTGACCGGGACAGGGGGTTGGATACGCAGTATTTT. Translated: CASSDRDRGLDTQYF.